A single sample gave rise to the 10 T cell receptor beta chains below, sequenced in a study of shared clonotypes between healthy human individuals. Only in-frame clones appear in the TCRdb table, and some are missing; sequencing was by immunoSEQ multiplex PCR. The data hold a few million clones, with over 85% observed a single time. Sequenced material: naive CD4+ T cells sorted from blood. The subset: CD45RA+ positively selected. These receptors were taken from a man aged 18 to 30 in good health.

The rearrangement joins TRBV30 to TRBJ2-3; 8 bases are shared with TRBD2. Looked up from germline, CDR1 is GTSNPN and CDR2 is SVGIG (reference sequence). The V and J ends lost 0 bases and 2 bases, in that order; junction bases with no gene match: 7. This CDR3 is built from 16 residues. CDR3 sequence reads: CAWSVASGGATDTQYF. CDR3 in DNA: TGTGCCTGGAGTGTAGCGTCCGGGGGGGCCACAGATACGCAGTATTTT.

The chain combines TRBV7-8 with TRBJ1-1; 8 nucleotides match TRBD1. The J segment lost 5 bases and the V segment lost 5 bases, leaving 1 base of the junction unmatched. Germline CDR1 and CDR2: SGHVS and FQNEAQ. The CDR3 extends over 12 amino acids. CDR3 loop: CASSDRGTEAFF. The DNA of the CDR3 is TGTGCCAGCAGCGACAGGGGAACTGAAGCTTTCTTT.

The chain recombines TRBV5-5 with TRBJ2-7; D ambiguous. CDR3 length: 15 amino acids. Per the germline V gene, CDR1 is SGHKS and CDR2 is YYEKEE (reference sequence). Trimming removed 1 base from V and 2 bases from J, with 13 bases in between. The CDR3 nucleotides read TGTGCCAGCAGCTTGTTATGGGGTGGTACCTACGAGCAGTACTTC. It is translated as CASSLLWGGTYEQYF. Supplemented by reference TRBV5-5 and TRBJ2-7, the full variable domain reads DAGVTQSPTHLIKTRGQQVTLRCSPISGHKSVSWYQQVLGQGPQFIFQYYEKEERGRGNFPDRFSARQFPNYSSELNVNALLLGDSALYLCASSLLWGGTYEQYFGPGTRLTVT.

This chain uses TRBV25-1 with TRBJ2-3; 7 nucleotides line up with TRBD1. The CDR3 length is 16 residues. Germline V gene sequence: CDR1 MGHDK, CDR2 SYGVNS. After removal of 0 bases from V and 3 bases from J, the junction contained 6 bases not matched to a gene. The CDR3 DNA follows: TGTGCCAGCAGTGAATATAAGAGGGGGCGGACAGATACGCAGTATTTT. Protein: CASSEYKRGRTDTQYF. Supplemented by reference TRBV25-1 and TRBJ2-3, the full variable domain reads EADIYQTPRYLVIGTGKKITLECSQTMGHDKMYWYQQDPGMELHLIHYSYGVNSTEKGDLSSESTVSRIRTEHFPLTLESARPSHTSQYLCASSEYKRGRTDTQYFGPGTRLTVL.

This clone showed up just once. This chain connects TRBV28 to TRBJ2-7; D remains ambiguous. Germline values: CDR1 MDHEN, CDR2 SYDVKM. V lost 2 bases, J lost 6 bases, and 8 bases lay in between. This CDR3 region has 12 residues. CDR3 nucleotides: TGTGCCAGCAGTTTAGTTTCCCTCGAGCAGTACTTC. Translating it yields CASSLVSLEQYF. The full variable domain, in which reference TRBV28 and TRBJ2-7 provide the parts outside the CDR3, is DVKVTQSSRYLVKRTGEKVFLECVQDMDHENMFWYRQDPGLGLRLIYFSYDVKMKEKGDIPEGYSVSREKKERFSLILESASTNQTSMYLCASSLVSLEQYFGPGTRLTVT.

V gene TRBV15 combines with J gene TRBJ2-7; D possibly corresponds to TRBD2 (7 bases). Germline-derived CDR1 and CDR2 are LNHNV and YYDKDF (reference sequence). CDR3 length: 17 residues. Trimming removed 2 bases at V and 1 base at J, with 18 bases between. CDR3 DNA: TGTGCCACCAGCAGACCCCCGGGGGGCGGGAAGTCCTACGAGCAGTACTTC. Amino acid sequence: CATSRPPGGGKSYEQYF. Full variable domain (missing parts from reference TRBV15 and TRBJ2-7): DAMVIQNPRYQVTQFGKPVTLSCSQTLNHNVMYWYQQKSSQAPKLLFHYYDKDFNNEADTPDNFQSRRPNTSFCFLDIRSPGLGDTAMYLCATSRPPGGGKSYEQYFGPGTRLTVT.

The chain carries TRBV7-9 and TRBJ1-1; no reliable D call. The V gene's germline CDR1 is SEHNR and CDR2 FQNEAQ (reference sequence). The germline V and J ends were trimmed by 0 bases and 5 bases, with 10 bases remaining between them. This CDR3 is built from 14 residues. The CDR3 DNA reads TGTGCCAGCAGCTTAGCTGAGGCGCCGACTGAAGCTTTCTTT. Translated: CASSLAEAPTEAFF. Full variable domain (missing parts from reference TRBV7-9 and TRBJ1-1): DTGVSQNPRHKITKRGQNVTFRCDPISEHNRLYWYRQTLGQGPEFLTYFQNEAQLEKSRLLSDRFSAERPKGSFSTLEIQRTEQGDSAMYLCASSLAEAPTEAFFGQGTRLTVV.

V is TRBV4-3 and J is TRBJ2-1; possibly TRBD1 or TRBD2 for D (6 bases each). CDR1 and CDR2 from the germline V gene are LGHNA and YSLEER. V lost 3 bases to trimming and J lost 2 bases, with 17 bases between them. The CDR3 covers 17 residues. CDR3 in DNA: TGCGCCAGCAGCCAGGGGCGCGCGGGACAACCCTACAATGAGCAGTTCTTC. Its protein product is CASSQGRAGQPYNEQFF.

Concerning this clone itself: The same CDR3 arises from other DNA sequences in this sample as well. This chain connects TRBV9 to TRBJ1-2; D uncertain. Germline assignment: CDR1 SGDLS and CDR2 YYNGEE. CDR3 size: 14 residues. The ends were cut back, 0 bases at V and 5 bases at J, with 11 bases in the middle. CDR3: CASSVDRGDYGYTF. The CDR3 DNA reads TGTGCCAGCAGCGTAGACAGAGGAGATTATGGCTACACCTTC.

This chain links TRBV30 with TRBJ1-2; D possibly corresponds to TRBD1 (6 bases). The germline gives CDR1 GTSNPN, CDR2 SVGIG (reference sequence). CDR3 length: 13 residues. V dropped 0 bases and J dropped 7 bases, with 12 bases sitting between them. CDR3 protein: CAWSVLGAGGYTF. In DNA, the CDR3 is TGTGCCTGGAGTGTTCTGGGGGCCGGTGGCTACACCTTC.